This T cell receptor (beta chain) was profiled in a study of blood T cells in healthy people across ages. Overall study: In model experiments, template switching was able to capture about one barcoded beta molecule for every two T cells that were present.

A second roughly 6 to 12 cycle PCR used barcoded and J-beta primers. TCRdb fed the 5' RACE reads into MiXCR, producing one record per CDR3 protein. The sample carries approximately 2,000,000 distinct CDR3 sequences, roughly two fifths recorded once. Study outcomes and limitations: The recorded TCR beta diversity per million T cells decreased in a roughly linear manner with age.

In its sample, this clonotype was seen a few times. The antigen remains undetermined. Per sample, no less than 5.5 micrograms of total RNA were extracted. The V and J ends lost 4 bases and 5 bases, in that order; junction bases with no gene match: 7. The CDR3 sequence is 16 residues long. Germline CDR1 and CDR2: LGHNA and YNFKEQ. The sequence derives from a human donor in good health. Sequencing used blood. This chain connects TRBV4-2 to TRBJ2-1; 11 bases are a match to TRBD2. The CDR3 here is CASSRNLAGGHNEQFF. The CDR3 DNA reads TGTGCCAGCAGCCGCAATCTAGCGGGGGGACACAATGAGCAGTTCTTC.